This T cell receptor (beta chain) was documented in a study of T-cell reconstitution after alpha-beta-depleted transplantation in children (dated by TCRdb to about 2016). Looking at the study overall: The study quantitatively tracked T-cell immune reconstitution after TCRalphabeta/CD19-depleted allogeneic hematopoietic cell transplantation in children using TCR repertoire profiling.

With respect to this clonotype: The specificity of this receptor is unknown. No quality values exist for individual bases; no much larger clone is one base distant.

V is clipped by 3 bases and J by 5 bases, and the sequence between their germline boundaries is 10 bases long. From cysteine to phenylalanine, the CDR3 is 12 amino acids long. Only the CDR3 part of the read is kept: 36 bases, read in frame from the first base. CDR1 is given as DFQATT and CDR2 as SNEGSKA, both from the germline V gene (reference sequence). The library came from PCR. Sequencing was carried out with an Illumina HiSeq 2500. TCR libraries were prepared with molecular barcoding, using unique molecular identifiers to normalize TCRbeta repertoire quantification. The public reads were reprocessed in TCRdb via fastp at Q25 and MiXCR, keeping in-frame beta chains. Identical CDR3 protein sequences are pooled into one entry, listed with their most common genes and DNA. This sample is represented by around 400,000 distinct CDR3 sequences; roughly 22% of them were singletons. 3.8% of the sample rests with the top ten.

The chain joins TRBV20-1 to TRBJ1-1, with no confident D gene call. The clonotype comes from a human donor who donated a stem cell graft to a child with acute myeloid leukemia. The sample here was PBMCs from the stem cell graft donor, taken from the stem cell graft. The CDR3 is CSASSGETEAFF. Here is the DNA: TGCAGTGCTAGTTCGGGAGAGACTGAAGCTTTCTTT.